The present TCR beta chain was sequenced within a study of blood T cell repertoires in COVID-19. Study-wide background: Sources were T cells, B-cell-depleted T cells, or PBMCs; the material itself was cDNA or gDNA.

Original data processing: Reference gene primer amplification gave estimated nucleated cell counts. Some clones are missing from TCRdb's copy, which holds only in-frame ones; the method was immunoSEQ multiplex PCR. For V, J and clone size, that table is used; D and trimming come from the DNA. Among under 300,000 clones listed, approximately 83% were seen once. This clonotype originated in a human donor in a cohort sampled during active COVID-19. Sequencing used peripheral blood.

In DNA, the CDR3 is TGTGCCAGCAGCCCCTCTGACAGGGAGAACACTGAAGCTTTCTTT. Translation: CASSPSDRENTEAFF. The chain recombines TRBV3-1 (or the pseudogene TRBV3-2) with TRBJ1-1, with TRBD1 identical over 7 bases. Trimming at V came to 4 bases and at J to 1 base, leaving 6 bases not matched to a gene. The CDR3 sequence is 15 residues long. The germline V gene has CDR1 LGHDT and CDR2 YNNKEL (reference sequence).